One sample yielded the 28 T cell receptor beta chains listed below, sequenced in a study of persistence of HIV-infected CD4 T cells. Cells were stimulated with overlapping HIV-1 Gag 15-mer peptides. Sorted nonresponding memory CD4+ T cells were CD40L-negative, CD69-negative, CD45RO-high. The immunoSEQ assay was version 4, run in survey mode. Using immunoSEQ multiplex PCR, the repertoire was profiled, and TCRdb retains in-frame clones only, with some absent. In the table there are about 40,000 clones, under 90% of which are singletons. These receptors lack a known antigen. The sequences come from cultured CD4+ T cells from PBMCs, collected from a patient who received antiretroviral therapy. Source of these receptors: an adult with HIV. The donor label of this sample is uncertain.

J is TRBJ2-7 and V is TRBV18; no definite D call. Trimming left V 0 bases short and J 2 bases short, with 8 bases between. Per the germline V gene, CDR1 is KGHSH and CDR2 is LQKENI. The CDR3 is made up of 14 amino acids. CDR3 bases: TGTGCCAGCTCACCACCGAGCAAAACCTACGAGCAGTACTTC. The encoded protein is CASSPPSKTYEQYF. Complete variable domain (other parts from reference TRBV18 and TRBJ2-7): NAGVMQNPRHLVRRRGQEARLRCSPMKGHSHVYWYRQLPEEGLKFMVYLQKENIIDESGMPKERFSAEFPKEGPSILRIQQVVRGDSAAYFCASSPPSKTYEQYFGPGTRLTVT.

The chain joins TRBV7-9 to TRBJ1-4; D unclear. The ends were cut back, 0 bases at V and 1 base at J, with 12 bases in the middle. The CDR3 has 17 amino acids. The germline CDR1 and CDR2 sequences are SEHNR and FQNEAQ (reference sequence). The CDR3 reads CASSLAVRGGTNEKLFF. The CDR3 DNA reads TGTGCCAGCAGCTTAGCGGTTCGTGGAGGAACTAATGAAAAACTGTTTTTT. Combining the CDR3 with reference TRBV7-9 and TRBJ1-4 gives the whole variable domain DTGVSQNPRHKITKRGQNVTFRCDPISEHNRLYWYRQTLGQGPEFLTYFQNEAQLEKSRLLSDRFSAERPKGSFSTLEIQRTEQGDSAMYLCASSLAVRGGTNEKLFFGSGTQLSVL.

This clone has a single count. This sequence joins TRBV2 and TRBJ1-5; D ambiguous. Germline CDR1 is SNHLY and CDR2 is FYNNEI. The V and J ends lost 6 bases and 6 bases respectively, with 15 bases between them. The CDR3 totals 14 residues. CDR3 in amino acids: CASSGLSGVQPQHF. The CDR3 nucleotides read TGTGCCAGCAGCGGATTATCAGGCGTTCAGCCCCAGCATTTT.

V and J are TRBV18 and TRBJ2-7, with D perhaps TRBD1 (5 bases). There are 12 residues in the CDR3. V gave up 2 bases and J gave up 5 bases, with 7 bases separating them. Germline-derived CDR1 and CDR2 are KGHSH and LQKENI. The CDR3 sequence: CASSPKGDEQYF. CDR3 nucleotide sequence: TGTGCCAGCTCACCAAAAGGGGACGAGCAGTACTTC.

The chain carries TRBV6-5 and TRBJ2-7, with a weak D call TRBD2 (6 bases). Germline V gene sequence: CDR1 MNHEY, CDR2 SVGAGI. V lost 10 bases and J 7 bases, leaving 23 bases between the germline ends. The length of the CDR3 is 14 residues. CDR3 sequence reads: CATSPGLNIGEQYF. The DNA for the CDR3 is TGTGCCACCTCCCCGGGACTTAACATCGGGGAGCAGTACTTC.

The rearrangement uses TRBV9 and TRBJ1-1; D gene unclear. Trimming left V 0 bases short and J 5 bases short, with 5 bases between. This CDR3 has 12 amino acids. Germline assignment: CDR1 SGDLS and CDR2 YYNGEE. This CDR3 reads CASSVVSTEAFF. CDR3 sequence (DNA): TGTGCCAGCAGCGTAGTGAGTACTGAAGCTTTCTTT.

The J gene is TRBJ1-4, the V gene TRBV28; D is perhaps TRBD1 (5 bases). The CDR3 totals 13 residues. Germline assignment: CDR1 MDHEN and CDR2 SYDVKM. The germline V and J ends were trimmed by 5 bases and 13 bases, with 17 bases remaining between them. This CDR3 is CASSLPRGGGLFF. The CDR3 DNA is TGTGCCAGCAGTCTACCCCGGGGGGGTGGACTGTTTTTT.

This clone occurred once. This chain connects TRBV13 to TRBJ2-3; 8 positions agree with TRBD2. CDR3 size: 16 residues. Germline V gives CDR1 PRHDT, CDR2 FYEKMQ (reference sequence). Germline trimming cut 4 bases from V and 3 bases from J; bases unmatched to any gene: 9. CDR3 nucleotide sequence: TGTGCCAGCAGCTACGCATCGGGGGGGGATACAGATACGCAGTATTTT. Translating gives CASSYASGGDTDTQYF.

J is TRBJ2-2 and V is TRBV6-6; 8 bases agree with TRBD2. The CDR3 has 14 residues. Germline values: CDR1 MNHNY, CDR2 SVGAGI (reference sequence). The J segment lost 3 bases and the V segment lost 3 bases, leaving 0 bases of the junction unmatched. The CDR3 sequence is CASSYSGDTGELFF. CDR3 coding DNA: TGTGCCAGCAGTTATAGCGGGGACACCGGGGAGCTGTTTTTT.

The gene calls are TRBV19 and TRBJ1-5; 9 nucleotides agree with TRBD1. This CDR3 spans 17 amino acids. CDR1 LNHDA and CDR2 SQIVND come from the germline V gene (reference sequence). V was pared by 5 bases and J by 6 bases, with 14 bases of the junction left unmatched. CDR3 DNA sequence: TGTGCCAGTAGTCCCAGACTGGGACAGGGTGTGGGTCAGCCCCAGCATTTT. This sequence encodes CASSPRLGQGVGQPQHF.

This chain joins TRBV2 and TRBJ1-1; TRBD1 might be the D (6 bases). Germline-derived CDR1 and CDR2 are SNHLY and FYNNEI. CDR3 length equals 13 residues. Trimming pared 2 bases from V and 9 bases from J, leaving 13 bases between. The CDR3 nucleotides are TGTGCCAGCAGTGAACGGAGAGGGGGGCAAGCTTTCTTT. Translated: CASSERRGGQAFF.

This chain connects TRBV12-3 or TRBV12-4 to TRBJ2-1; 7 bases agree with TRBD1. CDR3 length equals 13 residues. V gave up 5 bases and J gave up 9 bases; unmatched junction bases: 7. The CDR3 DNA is TGTGCCAGCAGTCCGACAGGGAACGGTGAGCAGTTCTTC. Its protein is CASSPTGNGEQFF.

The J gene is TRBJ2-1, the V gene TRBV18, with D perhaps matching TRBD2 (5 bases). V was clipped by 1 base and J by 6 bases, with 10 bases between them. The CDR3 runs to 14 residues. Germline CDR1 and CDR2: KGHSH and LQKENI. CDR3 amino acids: CASSPQRDSNEQFF. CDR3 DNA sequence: TGTGCCAGCTCACCACAGAGGGATAGCAATGAGCAGTTCTTC.

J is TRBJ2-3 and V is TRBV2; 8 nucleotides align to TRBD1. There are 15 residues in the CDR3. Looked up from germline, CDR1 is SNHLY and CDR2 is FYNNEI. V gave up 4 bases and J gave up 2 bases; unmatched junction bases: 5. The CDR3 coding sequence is TGTGCCAGCAGTGCCAACAGGGGGGACACAGATACGCAGTATTTT. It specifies CASSANRGDTDTQYF. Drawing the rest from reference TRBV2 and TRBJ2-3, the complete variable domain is EPEVTQTPSHQVTQMGQEVILRCVPISNHLYFYWYRQILGQKVEFLVSFYNNEISEKSEIFDDQFSVERPDGSNFTLKIRSTKLEDSAMYFCASSANRGDTDTQYFGPGTRLTVL.

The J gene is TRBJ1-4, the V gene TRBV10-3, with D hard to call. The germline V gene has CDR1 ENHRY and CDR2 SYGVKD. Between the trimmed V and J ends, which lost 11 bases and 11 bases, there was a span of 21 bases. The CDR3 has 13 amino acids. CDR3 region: CAVQRTALTKLFF. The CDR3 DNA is TGTGCCGTTCAACGAACAGCTCTGACGAAACTGTTTTTT.

The CDR3 DNA sequence: TGCGCCAGCAGCCTGTACCGGGACTACTCCTACGAGCAGTACTTC. It encodes CASSLYRDYSYEQYF. The V gene is TRBV5-1, the J gene TRBJ2-7; 7 nucleotides align to TRBD2. V lost 4 bases to trimming and J lost 0 bases; unmatched junction nucleotides: 7. Germline CDR1 reads SGHRS; CDR2 reads YFSETQ. CDR3 length equals 15 residues.

The CDR3 DNA is TGCGCCAGCAGCTTTGGAGCGGGAGCGTCCACCGGGGAGCTGTTTTTT. Translating gives CASSFGAGASTGELFF. The rearrangement joins TRBV5-1 to TRBJ2-2, with 8 bases fitting TRBD2. V gave up 2 bases and J gave up 4 bases; unmatched junction bases: 7. Looked up from germline, CDR1 is SGHRS and CDR2 is YFSETQ. CDR3 length: 16 residues.

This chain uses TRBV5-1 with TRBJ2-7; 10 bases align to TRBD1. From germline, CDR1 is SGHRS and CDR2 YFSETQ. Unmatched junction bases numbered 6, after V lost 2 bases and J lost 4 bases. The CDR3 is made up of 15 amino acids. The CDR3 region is CASSFRDRGLYEQYF. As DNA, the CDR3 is TGCGCCAGCAGCTTCCGGGACAGGGGACTTTACGAGCAGTACTTC. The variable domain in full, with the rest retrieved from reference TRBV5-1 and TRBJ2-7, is KAGVTQTPRYLIKTRGQQVTLSCSPISGHRSVSWYQQTPGQGLQFLFEYFSETQRNKGNFPGRFSGRQFSNSRSEMNVSTLELGDSALYLCASSFRDRGLYEQYFGPGTRLTVT.

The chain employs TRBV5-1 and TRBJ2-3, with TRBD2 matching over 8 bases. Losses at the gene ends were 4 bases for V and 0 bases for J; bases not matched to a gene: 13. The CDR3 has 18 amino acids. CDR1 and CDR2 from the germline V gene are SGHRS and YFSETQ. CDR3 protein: CASSTGRGGSLSTDTQYF. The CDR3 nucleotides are TGCGCCAGCAGCACCGGACGGGGGGGGTCCCTTAGCACAGATACGCAGTATTTT.

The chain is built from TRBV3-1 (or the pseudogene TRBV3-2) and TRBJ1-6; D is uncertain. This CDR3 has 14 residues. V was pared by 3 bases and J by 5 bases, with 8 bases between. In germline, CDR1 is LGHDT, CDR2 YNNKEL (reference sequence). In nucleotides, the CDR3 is TGTGCCAGCAGCCAGGCAGTTGATAATTCACCCCTCCACTTT. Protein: CASSQAVDNSPLHF.

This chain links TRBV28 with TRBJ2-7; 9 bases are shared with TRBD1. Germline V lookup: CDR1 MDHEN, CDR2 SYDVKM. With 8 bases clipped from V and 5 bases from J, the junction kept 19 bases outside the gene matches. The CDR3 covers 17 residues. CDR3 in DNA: TGTGCCAGCCTTCCGGGACAGGGTTCGCCGGGGTCCCACGAGCAGTACTTC. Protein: CASLPGQGSPGSHEQYF.

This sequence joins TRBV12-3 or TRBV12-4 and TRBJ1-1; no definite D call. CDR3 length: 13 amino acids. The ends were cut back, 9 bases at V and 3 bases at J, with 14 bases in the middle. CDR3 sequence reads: CASIFQADTEAFF. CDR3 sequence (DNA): TGTGCCAGTATCTTTCAGGCGGACACTGAAGCTTTCTTT.

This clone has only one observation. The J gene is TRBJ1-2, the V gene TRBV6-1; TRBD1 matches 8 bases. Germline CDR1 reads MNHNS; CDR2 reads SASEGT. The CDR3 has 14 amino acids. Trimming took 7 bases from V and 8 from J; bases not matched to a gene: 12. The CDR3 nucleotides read TGTGCCAGCAATCCAGGCGGACAGGGTGACGGCTACACCTTC. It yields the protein CASNPGGQGDGYTF.

The CDR3 DNA follows: TGTGCCAGCAGTTTGGACGGACAGACCTTC. This sequence encodes CASSLDGQTF. The rearrangement links TRBV28 to TRBJ1-2; D is possibly TRBD1 (6 bases). CDR3 size: 10 residues. V dropped 3 bases and J dropped 14 bases, with 10 bases sitting between them. CDR1 is MDHEN and CDR2 is SYDVKM in the germline V gene.

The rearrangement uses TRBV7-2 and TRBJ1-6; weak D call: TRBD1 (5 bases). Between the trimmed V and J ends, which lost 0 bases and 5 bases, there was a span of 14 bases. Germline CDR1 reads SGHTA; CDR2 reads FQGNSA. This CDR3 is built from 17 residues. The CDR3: CASSLARGGRDNSPLHF. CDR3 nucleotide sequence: TGTGCCAGCAGCTTAGCTCGCGGGGGTCGCGATAATTCACCCCTCCACTTT.

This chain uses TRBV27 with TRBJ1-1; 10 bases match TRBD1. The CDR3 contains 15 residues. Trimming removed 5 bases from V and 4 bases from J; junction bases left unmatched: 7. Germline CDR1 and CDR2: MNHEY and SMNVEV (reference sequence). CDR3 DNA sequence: TGTGCCAGCAGTGAGCAGACAGGGGGCGTCACTGAAGCTTTCTTT. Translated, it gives CASSEQTGGVTEAFF.

CDR3 bases: TGTGCCAGCAGTGGAGGAACCACAGGGGGGATGAAGACCCAGTACTTC. This encodes CASSGGTTGGMKTQYF. The chain links TRBV2 to TRBJ2-5; 8 nucleotides line up with TRBD1. Germline CDR1 reads SNHLY; CDR2 reads FYNNEI. This CDR3 spans 16 amino acids. V was clipped by 4 bases and J by 6 bases; unmatched bases: 13.

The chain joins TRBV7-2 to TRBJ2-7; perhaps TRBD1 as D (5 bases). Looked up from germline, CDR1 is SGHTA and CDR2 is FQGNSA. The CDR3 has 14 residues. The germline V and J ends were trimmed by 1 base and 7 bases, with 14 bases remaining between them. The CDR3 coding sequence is TGTGCCAGCAGCTTAGAAGCAGGGCCAAGGGAGCAGTACTTC. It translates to CASSLEAGPREQYF.